Listed here are 31 T cell receptor beta chains from one sample, sequenced in a study of regulatory T cells in long-lasting Graves disease. Libraries of TCR beta came from iRepertoire HTBI primers plus Arm-PCR of CDR3 regions. Using its own MiXCR run on the multiplex PCR reads, TCRdb lists one record per CDR3 protein. The repertoire holds approximately 540,000 distinct CDR3 sequences, around 13% seen once, with 8.9% in the top ten. The time point was: newly diagnosed GD, antithyroid drugs for less than 3 months. PBMC-derived RNA was used for the TCR library. The same sample was also studied in work on T cells in Graves' hyperthyroidism and ophthalmopathy.

The sequenced sample was peripheral blood mononuclear cells (PBMCs), obtained at new diagnosis, from a patient treated with antithyroid drugs. The receptors originated from a woman between 25 and 40 years old with Graves disease.

This clonotype has at least ten counts. The V and J genes are TRBV6-1 and TRBJ1-1, with TRBD1 matching 7 bases. CDR3 size: 13 residues. The V and J ends lost 10 bases and 6 bases, in that order; junction bases with no gene match: 11. The germline gives CDR1 MNHNS, CDR2 SASEGT. The CDR3 sequence is CATRQGWASEAFF. The CDR3 nucleotides read TGTGCCACGCGACAGGGATGGGCGTCTGAAGCTTTCTTT.

The rearrangement joins TRBV5-1 to TRBJ2-3; maybe TRBD2 (5 bases). CDR3 length equals 17 residues. From germline, CDR1 is SGHRS and CDR2 YFSETQ. Between the trimmed V and J ends, which lost 2 bases and 0 bases, there was a span of 16 bases. CDR3 loop: CASSFGHGGASTDTQYF. The DNA of the CDR3 is TGCGCCAGCAGCTTCGGCCATGGAGGAGCTAGCACAGATACGCAGTATTTT. The full variable domain, in which reference TRBV5-1 and TRBJ2-3 provide the parts outside the CDR3, is KAGVTQTPRYLIKTRGQQVTLSCSPISGHRSVSWYQQTPGQGLQFLFEYFSETQRNKGNFPGRFSGRQFSNSRSEMNVSTLELGDSALYLCASSFGHGGASTDTQYFGPGTRLTVL.

This clonotype was recorded many times. The chain uses TRBV2 and TRBJ2-5; no definite D call. Trimming removed 6 bases at V and 7 bases at J, with 12 bases between. This CDR3 region has 12 residues. Germline CDR1 and CDR2: SNHLY and FYNNEI. CDR3: CASRRLPATQYF. CDR3 bases: TGTGCCAGCAGGCGGCTGCCAGCGACCCAGTACTTC. Together with reference TRBV2 and TRBJ2-5, the CDR3 gives the full variable domain: EPEVTQTPSHQVTQMGQEVILRCVPISNHLYFYWYRQILGQKVEFLVSFYNNEISEKSEIFDDQFSVERPDGSNFTLKIRSTKLEDSAMYFCASRRLPATQYFGPGTRLLVL.

In this sample, this clonotype turned up many times. This rearrangement joins TRBV4-1 to TRBJ2-1, with TRBD1 as a possible D gene (6 bases). Germline CDR1 and CDR2: MGHRA and YSYEKL. The CDR3 runs 15 residues. V dropped 0 bases and J dropped 8 bases, with 14 bases sitting between them. The CDR3 nucleotides are TGCGCCAGCAGCCAAGAACAGGGAGCCACGTATGAGCAGTTCTTC. Protein: CASSQEQGATYEQFF.

Many counts were recorded for this clonotype. The rearrangement links TRBV20-1 to TRBJ2-7, with 9 bases identical to TRBD2. CDR3 length: 16 residues. Germline CDR1 and CDR2: DFQATT and SNEGSKA (reference sequence). Germline trimming cut 3 bases from V and 2 bases from J; bases unmatched to any gene: 11. CDR3 residues: CSASQNRAGGAYEQYF. CDR3 nucleotides: TGCAGTGCTAGTCAAAACCGCGCGGGAGGGGCCTACGAGCAGTACTTC.

The rearrangement uses TRBV10-3 and TRBJ1-2; perhaps TRBD1 as D (5 bases). The CDR3 runs to 15 residues. Germline loops: CDR1 ENHRY, CDR2 SYGVKD. Trimming took off 0 bases at V and 8 bases at J, with 16 bases between the two ends. The CDR3 region has the DNA TGTGCCATCAGTGAGTCGAGGTCCCAGGGTAACGGCTACACCTTC. Its translation is CAISESRSQGNGYTF.

A remark on this clonotype: A much larger clone lies one base from this, so it may be a read error. The CDR3 reads CTSTPRWWQNQADTQYF. CDR3 DNA sequence: TGTACCAGCACCCCACGGTGGTGGCAGAACCAGGCAGATACGCAGTATTTT. V gene TRBV11-1 combines with J gene TRBJ2-7; the D is unclear. The J call may be faulty, since TRBJ2-3 better matches the DNA end. The CDR3 is made up of 17 amino acids. The germline V gene encodes CDR1 SGHAT and CDR2 FQDESV (reference sequence).

This clonotype was picked up many times. The gene calls are TRBV2 and TRBJ2-2; D not resolved. CDR1 is SNHLY, CDR2 FYNNEI, per germline. The V end was cut by 1 base, the J end by 4 bases, with 10 bases between. There are 15 residues in the CDR3. The CDR3 protein is CASSEDAVVTGELFF. The CDR3 DNA reads TGTGCCAGCAGTGAAGATGCGGTCGTCACCGGGGAGCTGTTTTTT.

The genes are TRBV3-1 and TRBJ2-7, with 7 bases lining up with TRBD1. Trimming took 7 bases from V and 2 from J; bases not matched to a gene: 5. Germline V lookup: CDR1 LGHDT, CDR2 YNNKEL (reference sequence). The CDR3 sequence is 13 residues long. The CDR3 coding sequence is TGTGCCAGCACGAAGACAGGGACCTACGAGCAGTACTTC. This gives the protein CASTKTGTYEQYF.

This clonotype came up many times. The chain recombines TRBV13 with TRBJ2-7; 7 nucleotides agree with TRBD1. With 2 bases clipped from V and 11 bases from J, the junction kept 9 bases outside the gene matches. Germline V gene sequence: CDR1 PRHDT, CDR2 FYEKMQ (reference sequence). The CDR3 has 13 residues. CDR3 region: CASSLKGTAQEYF. Written as DNA, the CDR3 is TGTGCCAGCAGCTTAAAAGGGACAGCCCAAGAGTACTTC.

This clonotype was detected once. The chain combines TRBV10-3 with TRBJ2-7, with D perhaps matching TRBD1 (6 bases). The V gene's germline CDR1 is ENHRY and CDR2 SYGVKD. The CDR3 length is 15 residues. Between the trimmed V and J ends, which lost 4 bases and 0 bases, there was a span of 13 bases. CDR3 in DNA: TGTGCCATCAGTGGCCGGGACATAAGCTCCTACGAGCAGTACTTC. This encodes CAISGRDISSYEQYF.

This clonotype showed up many times. The rearrangement uses TRBV29-1 and TRBJ1-4, with 9 positions matching TRBD1. Unmatched junction bases numbered 4, after V lost 7 bases and J lost 7 bases. The CDR3 has 12 amino acids. Germline V gene sequence: CDR1 SQVTM, CDR2 ANQGSEA. The CDR3 region has the DNA TGCAGCGGGGGACAGGGAAGTGAAAAACTGTTTTTT. Protein sequence: CSGGQGSEKLFF.

This clonotype appeared many times. This sequence joins TRBV6-1 and TRBJ2-7, with a tentative D call TRBD1 (5 bases). CDR3 length: 13 residues. V lost 7 bases and J 5 bases, leaving 15 bases between the germline ends. Per germline, CDR1 MNHNS and CDR2 SASEGT. The CDR3 loop reads CASKATAGHEQYF. DNA for the CDR3: TGTGCCAGCAAGGCGACAGCTGGCCACGAGCAGTACTTC.

The chain uses TRBV5-1 and TRBJ2-5; 12 bases line up with TRBD2. The length of the CDR3 is 16 residues. Per the germline V gene, CDR1 is SGHRS and CDR2 is YFSETQ. V lost 1 base and J lost 2; bases outside the gene matches: 3. CDR3 sequence reads: CASSLYGLAGQETQYF. CDR3 sequence (DNA): TGCGCCAGCAGCTTGTACGGACTAGCGGGGCAAGAGACCCAGTACTTC.

Comments on this clonotype: An end of the junction does not agree with germline; a read error may underlie this. The CDR3 DNA is TGCGCCAGCAGCCCCGGGACTAGCGGGAGGATCTACGATCAGTACTTC. It encodes CASSPGTSGRIYDQYF. The chain joins TRBV5-1 to TRBJ2-7; 15 bases line up with TRBD2. The CDR3 consists of 16 residues. CDR1 and CDR2 (germline): SGHRS, YFSETQ.

The chain uses TRBV6-9 and TRBJ1-2; a weak D match, TRBD1 (6 bases). CDR3 length: 15 residues. V gave up 3 bases and J gave up 3 bases, with 14 bases separating them. Germline V gene lookup returns CDR1 MNHGY and CDR2 SVAAGI. CDR3 amino acids: CASSYWLDSYYGYTF. CDR3 DNA sequence: TGTGCCAGCAGTTACTGGTTGGACAGCTACTATGGCTACACCTTC.

The V gene is TRBV6-2 or TRBV6-3, the J gene TRBJ2-7; 10 bases are shared with TRBD1. Trimming removed 2 bases from V and 2 bases from J; junction bases left unmatched: 6. The CDR3 is 16 residues long. In germline, CDR1 is MNHEY, CDR2 SVGEGT. This CDR3 is CASSYPGQGNPYEQYF. The CDR3 bases are TGTGCCAGCAGTTACCCGGGACAGGGGAACCCCTACGAGCAGTACTTC.

This clonotype was observed many times. The chain uses TRBV11-2 and TRBJ2-2; D remains unclear. Germline CDR1 reads SGHAT; CDR2 reads FQNNGV. The length of the CDR3 is 15 residues. Trimming removed 3 bases from V and 0 bases from J, with 8 bases in between. This CDR3 reads CASSFNVANTGELFF. CDR3 DNA sequence: TGTGCCAGCAGCTTCAACGTCGCGAACACCGGGGAGCTGTTTTTT.

About this clonotype itself: Being one base from a much bigger clone, this may be a read error. The J gene is TRBJ2-7, the V gene TRBV20-1, with a possible D match to TRBD2 (5 bases). The CDR3 extends over 15 amino acids. Germline-derived CDR1 and CDR2 are DFQATT and SNEGSKA (reference sequence). V lost 3 bases and J lost 7, with 22 bases in between. The CDR3 spells CSARAAGIRWNEQYF. The CDR3 DNA reads as TGCAGTGCTAGGGCTGCCGGGATCCGGTGGAATGAGCAGTACTTC.

This sequence joins TRBV25-1 and TRBJ2-5, with no clear D. Germline V gene lookup returns CDR1 MGHDK and CDR2 SYGVNS. Trimming stripped 6 bases from V and 5 bases from J, with 7 bases between. The CDR3 sequence is 11 residues long. CDR3 bases: TGTGCCAGCAGGGGTTTGGAGACCCAGTACTTC. Residues: CASRGLETQYF.

This clonotype occurred many times. The rearrangement links TRBV28 to TRBJ2-5, with 7 nucleotides matching TRBD2. Germline assignment: CDR1 MDHEN and CDR2 SYDVKM. Trimming removed 8 bases from V and 2 bases from J; junction bases left unmatched: 14. The CDR3 loop spans 16 amino acids. The CDR3 DNA follows: TGTGCCAGCGCTGAACTAGCGCCCTCCGGTCAAGAGACCCAGTACTTC. Translation gives CASAELAPSGQETQYF.

This clonotype was seen ten or more times. The chain uses TRBV27 and TRBJ2-1; no clear D gene. In germline, CDR1 is MNHEY, CDR2 SMNVEV (reference sequence). The V and J ends lost 1 base and 8 bases respectively, with 18 bases between them. The CDR3 sequence is 16 residues long. The CDR3 sequence: CASSLLGSHRADEQFF. DNA for the CDR3: TGTGCCAGCAGTTTATTGGGGTCCCATCGGGCCGATGAGCAGTTCTTC.

This clonotype has a count of ten or more. This chain uses TRBV27 with TRBJ2-3; D unresolved. The V gene lost 5 bases and the J gene lost 4 bases, with 10 bases spanning the gap. The CDR3 has 13 amino acids. Germline CDR1 and CDR2: MNHEY and SMNVEV (reference sequence). The CDR3 here is CASSPPHADTQYF. CDR3 in DNA: TGTGCCAGCAGTCCACCCCACGCAGATACGCAGTATTTT.

This clonotype was observed at least ten times. The chain joins TRBV2 to TRBJ1-2, with unresolved D. The length of the CDR3 is 14 residues. The ends were cut back, 2 bases at V and 1 base at J, with 8 bases in the middle. CDR1 SNHLY and CDR2 FYNNEI come from the germline V gene. The CDR3 sequence: CASSELTLNYGYTF. CDR3 nucleotide sequence: TGTGCCAGCAGTGAATTGACTCTTAACTATGGCTACACCTTC. The whole variable domain, remainder taken from reference TRBV2 and TRBJ1-2, is EPEVTQTPSHQVTQMGQEVILRCVPISNHLYFYWYRQILGQKVEFLVSFYNNEISEKSEIFDDQFSVERPDGSNFTLKIRSTKLEDSAMYFCASSELTLNYGYTFGSGTRLTVV.

This clonotype was counted at least ten times. The CDR3 DNA reads as TGCAGTGCTAGAAGGCCAGGGAGACTGCAAGAGACCCAGTACTTC. Protein product: CSARRPGRLQETQYF. The V call is TRBV20-1, the J call TRBJ2-5; D is tentatively TRBD1 or TRBD2 (5 bases each). This CDR3 comprises 15 residues. Trimming pared 2 bases from V and 2 bases from J, leaving 15 bases between. CDR1 and CDR2 from the germline V gene are DFQATT and SNEGSKA (reference sequence).

This clonotype has at least ten counts. The junction and the germline gene differ at one end; a read error may be behind it. The genes are TRBV11-3 and TRBJ1-1; no clear D gene. CDR1 and CDR2 from the germline V gene are SGHNT and YENEEA. This CDR3 comprises 14 residues. The CDR3 nucleotides read TGTGCCAACAGCTTAACCGGGAGGGACACTGAAGCTTTCTTT. This sequence encodes CANSLTGRDTEAFF.

This clonotype was counted at least ten times. The junction does not match germline at one end; this may be a read error. In DNA, the CDR3 is TGTGCCAGCACCTTAGACCGGACAGCCTATGGCTACACCTTC. This gives the protein CASTLDRTAYGYTF. The chain recombines TRBV7-8 with TRBJ1-2; a weak D match, TRBD1 (6 bases). The length of the CDR3 is 14 residues. CDR1 is SGHVS, CDR2 FQNEAQ, per germline.

The genes are TRBV29-1 and TRBJ1-5, with no clear D. The CDR3 length is 13 residues. With 4 bases removed from V and 3 bases from J, the gap between germline ends came to 10 bases. Germline CDR1 is SQVTM and CDR2 is ANQGSEA. CDR3 DNA: TGCAGCGTTGTGTCGCAGTTCAATCAGCCCCAGCATTTT. It is translated as CSVVSQFNQPQHF. Filled out from reference TRBV29-1 and TRBJ1-5, the complete variable domain reads SAVISQKPSRDICQRGTSLTIQCQVDSQVTMMFWYRQQPGQSLTLIATANQGSEATYESGFVIDKFPISRPNLTFSTLTVSNMSPEDSSIYLCSVVSQFNQPQHFGDGTRLSIL.

This clonotype was observed at least ten times. The chain carries TRBV18 and TRBJ1-6; D perhaps matches TRBD1 (6 bases). This CDR3 comprises 16 residues. CDR1 KGHSH and CDR2 LQKENI come from the germline V gene. Trimming shortened V by 3 bases and J by 13 bases, and 22 bases separated the two germline ends. CDR3 sequence: CASSPTPTGSGSPLHF. CDR3 sequence (DNA): TGTGCCAGCTCACCCACTCCGACAGGATCGGGGTCGCCCCTCCACTTT.

This clonotype was counted at least ten times. The chain is built from TRBV6-1 and TRBJ2-7; 8 bases line up with TRBD1. The CDR3 runs 15 residues. From germline, CDR1 is MNHNS and CDR2 SASEGT. V gave up 5 bases and J gave up 3 bases; unmatched junction bases: 9. The CDR3 nucleotides are TGTGCCAGCAGTCCTCCCCGACAGGGGCACTACGAGCAGTACTTC. Protein product: CASSPPRQGHYEQYF.

Concerning this clonotype itself: A clone one base away is much larger, so this may be a read error. The J gene is TRBJ1-5, the V gene TRBV30; tentatively, D is TRBD1 (5 bases). This CDR3 contains 12 residues. The ends were cut back, 4 bases at V and 5 bases at J, with 9 bases in the middle. Germline V gene lookup returns CDR1 GTSNPN and CDR2 SVGIG (reference sequence). The CDR3 DNA reads as TGTGCCTGGACTCAGGGTTATCAGCCCCAGCATTTT. It yields the protein CAWTQGYQPQHF.